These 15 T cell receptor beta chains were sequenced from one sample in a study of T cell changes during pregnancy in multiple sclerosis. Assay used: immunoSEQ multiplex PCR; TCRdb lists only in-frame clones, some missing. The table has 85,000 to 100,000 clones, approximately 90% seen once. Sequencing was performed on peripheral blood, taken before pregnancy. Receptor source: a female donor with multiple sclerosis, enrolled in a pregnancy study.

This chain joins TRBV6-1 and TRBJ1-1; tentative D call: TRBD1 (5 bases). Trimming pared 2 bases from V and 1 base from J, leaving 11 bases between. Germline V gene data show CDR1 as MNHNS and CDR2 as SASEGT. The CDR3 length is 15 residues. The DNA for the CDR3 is TGTGCCAGCAGTGAAAGGGGCCTGGGGAACACTGAAGCTTTCTTT. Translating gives CASSERGLGNTEAFF.

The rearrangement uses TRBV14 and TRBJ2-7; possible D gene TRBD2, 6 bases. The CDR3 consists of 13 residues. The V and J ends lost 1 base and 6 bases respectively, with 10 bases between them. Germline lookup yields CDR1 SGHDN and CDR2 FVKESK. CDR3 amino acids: CASSQALGGEQYF. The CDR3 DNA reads TGTGCCAGCAGCCAAGCGTTGGGGGGCGAGCAGTACTTC. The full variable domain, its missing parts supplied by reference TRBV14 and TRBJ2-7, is EAGVTQFPSHSVIEKGQTVTLRCDPISGHDNLYWYRRVMGKEIKFLLHFVKESKQDESGMPNNRFLAERTGGTYSTLKVQPAELEDSGVYFCASSQALGGEQYFGPGTRLTVT.

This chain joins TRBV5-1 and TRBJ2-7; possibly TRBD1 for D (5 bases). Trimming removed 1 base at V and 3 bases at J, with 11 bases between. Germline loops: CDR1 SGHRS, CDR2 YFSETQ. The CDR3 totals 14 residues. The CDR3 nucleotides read TGCGCCAGCAGCTTGACCTCGACAGTCTACGAGCAGTACTTC. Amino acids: CASSLTSTVYEQYF.

The CDR3 nucleotides read TGCGCCAGCAGCTCGAGTAGGGGACAGCCTAACAATGAGCAGTTCTTC. As protein: CASSSSRGQPNNEQFF. The J gene is TRBJ2-1, the V gene TRBV5-1; 7 bases are a match to TRBD1. V lost 3 bases, J lost 5 bases, and 11 bases stayed unmatched. Per the germline V gene, CDR1 is SGHRS and CDR2 is YFSETQ. The CDR3 is 16 residues long.

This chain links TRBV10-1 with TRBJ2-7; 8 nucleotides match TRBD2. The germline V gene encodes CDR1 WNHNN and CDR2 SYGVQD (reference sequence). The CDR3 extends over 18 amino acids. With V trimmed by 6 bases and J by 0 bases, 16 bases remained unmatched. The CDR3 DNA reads TGCGCCAGCAGGGGCGGGCTAGCGGGTCTTCCTAGCTCCTACGAGCAGTACTTC. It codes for CASRGGLAGLPSSYEQYF.

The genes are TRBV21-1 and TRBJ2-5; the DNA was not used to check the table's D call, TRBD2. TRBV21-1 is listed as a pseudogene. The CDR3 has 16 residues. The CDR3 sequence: CASSKAGSGNQETQYF. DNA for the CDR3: TGTGCCAGCAGCAAAGCGGGCAGCGGGAACCAAGAGACCCAGTACTTC.

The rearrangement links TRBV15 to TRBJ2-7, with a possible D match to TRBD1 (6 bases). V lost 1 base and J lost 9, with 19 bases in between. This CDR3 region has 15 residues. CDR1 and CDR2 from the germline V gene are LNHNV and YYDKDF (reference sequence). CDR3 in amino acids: CATSRVLLNRDGQYF. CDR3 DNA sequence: TGTGCCACCAGCAGAGTCCTCCTTAACAGGGACGGGCAGTACTTC. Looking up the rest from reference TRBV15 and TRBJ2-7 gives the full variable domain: DAMVIQNPRYQVTQFGKPVTLSCSQTLNHNVMYWYQQKSSQAPKLLFHYYDKDFNNEADTPDNFQSRRPNTSFCFLDIRSPGLGDTAMYLCATSRVLLNRDGQYFGPGTRLTVT.

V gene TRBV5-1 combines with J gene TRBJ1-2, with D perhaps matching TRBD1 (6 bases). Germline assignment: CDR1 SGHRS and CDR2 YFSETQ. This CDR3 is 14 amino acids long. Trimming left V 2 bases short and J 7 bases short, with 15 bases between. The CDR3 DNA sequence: TGCGCCAGCAGCTTTATCTCAGGGGCCGGTGGCTACACCTTC. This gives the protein CASSFISGAGGYTF.

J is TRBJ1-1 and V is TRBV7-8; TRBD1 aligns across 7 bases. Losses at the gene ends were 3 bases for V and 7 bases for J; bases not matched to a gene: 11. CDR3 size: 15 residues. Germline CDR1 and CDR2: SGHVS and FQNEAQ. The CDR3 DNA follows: TGTGCCAGCAGCTTCACATACCGGGACAGCTATGAAGCTTTCTTT. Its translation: CASSFTYRDSYEAFF. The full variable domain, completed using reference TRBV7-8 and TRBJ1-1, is GAGVSQSPRYKVAKRGQDVALRCDPISGHVSLFWYQQALGQGPEFLTYFQNEAQLDKSGLPSDRFFAERPEGSVSTLKIQRTQQEDSAVYLCASSFTYRDSYEAFFGQGTRLTVV.

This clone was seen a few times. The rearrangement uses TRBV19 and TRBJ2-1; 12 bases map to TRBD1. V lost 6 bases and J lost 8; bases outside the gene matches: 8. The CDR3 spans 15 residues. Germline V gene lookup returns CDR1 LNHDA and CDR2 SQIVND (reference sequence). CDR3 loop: CASSPGQGAGDEQFF. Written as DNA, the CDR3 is TGTGCCAGTAGCCCGGGACAGGGGGCAGGGGATGAGCAGTTCTTC.

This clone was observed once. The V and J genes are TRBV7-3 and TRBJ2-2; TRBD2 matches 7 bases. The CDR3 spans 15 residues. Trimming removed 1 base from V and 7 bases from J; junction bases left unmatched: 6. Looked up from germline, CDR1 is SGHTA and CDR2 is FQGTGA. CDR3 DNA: TGTGCCAGCAGCTTAATGGGGACTATCAACGGGGAGCTGTTTTTT. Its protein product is CASSLMGTINGELFF. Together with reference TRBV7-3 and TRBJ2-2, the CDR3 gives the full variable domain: GAGVSQTPSNKVTEKGKYVELRCDPISGHTALYWYRQSLGQGPEFLIYFQGTGAADDSGLPNDRFFAVRPEGSVSTLKIQRTERGDSAVYLCASSLMGTINGELFFGEGSRLTVL.

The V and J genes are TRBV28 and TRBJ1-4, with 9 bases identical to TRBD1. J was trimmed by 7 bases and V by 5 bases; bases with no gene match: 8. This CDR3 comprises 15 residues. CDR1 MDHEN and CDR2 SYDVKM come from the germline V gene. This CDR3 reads CASSQRQGVVEKLFF. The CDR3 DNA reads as TGTGCCAGCAGTCAAAGACAGGGGGTGGTTGAAAAACTGTTTTTT.

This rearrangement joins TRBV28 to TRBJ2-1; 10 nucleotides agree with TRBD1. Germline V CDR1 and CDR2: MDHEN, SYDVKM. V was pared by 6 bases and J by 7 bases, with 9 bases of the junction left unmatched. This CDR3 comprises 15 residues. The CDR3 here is CASRSDRGRRNEQFF. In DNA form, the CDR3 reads TGTGCCAGCAGATCAGACAGGGGGCGTCGGAATGAGCAGTTCTTC.

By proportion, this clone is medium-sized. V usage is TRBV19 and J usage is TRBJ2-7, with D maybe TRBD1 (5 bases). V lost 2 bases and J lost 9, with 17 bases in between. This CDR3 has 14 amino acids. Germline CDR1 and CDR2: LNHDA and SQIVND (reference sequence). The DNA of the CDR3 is TGTGCCAGTAGTATACAGGGTTCTGAGTCCCCGCAGTACTTC. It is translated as CASSIQGSESPQYF.

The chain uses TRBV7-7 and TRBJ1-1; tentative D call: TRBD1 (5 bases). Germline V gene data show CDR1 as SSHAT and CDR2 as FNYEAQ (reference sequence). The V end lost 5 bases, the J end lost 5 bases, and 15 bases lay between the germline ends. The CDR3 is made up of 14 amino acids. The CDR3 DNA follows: TGTGCCAGCAGCCCAATAGGTGGGGGGACTGAAGCTTTCTTT. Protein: CASSPIGGGTEAFF.